This T cell receptor (beta chain) originates from a study of blood T cell repertoires in COVID-19. The overall study: Samples of COVID-19 (acute and convalescent) were obtained from the United States, Italy and Spain. Sources were T cells, B-cell-depleted T cells, or PBMCs; the material itself was cDNA or gDNA.

Source study methods: Reference gene primers were amplified, and this amplification served to estimate nucleated cell counts. The assay was immunoSEQ multiplex PCR, and TCRdb's table has in-frame clones only and misses some. Clonal size and the V and J genes are those of that table, whereas D and trimming came from the DNA. Here the sample spans about 170,000 clones, around 82% being singletons. Looked up from germline, CDR1 is SGDLS and CDR2 is YYNGEE. The CDR3 sequence is 13 residues long. Trimming stripped 1 base from V and 7 bases from J, with 11 bases between. The clonotype comes from a man between 65 and 80 years old with active or convalescent COVID-19. J is TRBJ1-2 and V is TRBV9, with D possibly being TRBD1 (6 bases). Specimen: peripheral blood. CDR3 in amino acids: CASSVRDTSGYTF. The CDR3 DNA is TGTGCCAGCAGCGTAAGGGACACAAGTGGCTACACCTTC.